This TCR beta chain originates from a study of T cells in localized non-small cell lung cancer. Study conclusions and caveats: Higher blood T cell density tracked longer overall survival. Exceeding tumor, uninvolved adjacent lung had the highest T cell clonality. Adjacent lung tissue had a median around 50 of the top 100 clones found in the tumor. Analysis by sequencing included only one tumor region, so heterogeneity remains possible.

Note on this clone: Its matching antigen is unknown.

Assay: immunoSEQ multiplex PCR; the TCRdb copy retains only in-frame clones and omits some. Of roughly 12,000 clones listed, around 83% were seen once; the top ten hold 19%. Unmatched junction bases numbered 6, after V lost 6 bases and J lost 3 bases. Germline V lookup: CDR1 SQVTM, CDR2 ANQGSEA. CDR3 length: 13 residues. The receptor comes from a male donor aged 60 or over with stage I lung adenocarcinoma. The starting material was peripheral blood, obtained before any cancer treatment. The rearrangement uses TRBV29-1 and TRBJ1-1; 8 nucleotides align to TRBD1. The CDR3 protein is CSVPTTGDTEAFF. For the CDR3, the DNA is TGCAGCGTCCCGACGACAGGGGACACTGAAGCTTTCTTT.